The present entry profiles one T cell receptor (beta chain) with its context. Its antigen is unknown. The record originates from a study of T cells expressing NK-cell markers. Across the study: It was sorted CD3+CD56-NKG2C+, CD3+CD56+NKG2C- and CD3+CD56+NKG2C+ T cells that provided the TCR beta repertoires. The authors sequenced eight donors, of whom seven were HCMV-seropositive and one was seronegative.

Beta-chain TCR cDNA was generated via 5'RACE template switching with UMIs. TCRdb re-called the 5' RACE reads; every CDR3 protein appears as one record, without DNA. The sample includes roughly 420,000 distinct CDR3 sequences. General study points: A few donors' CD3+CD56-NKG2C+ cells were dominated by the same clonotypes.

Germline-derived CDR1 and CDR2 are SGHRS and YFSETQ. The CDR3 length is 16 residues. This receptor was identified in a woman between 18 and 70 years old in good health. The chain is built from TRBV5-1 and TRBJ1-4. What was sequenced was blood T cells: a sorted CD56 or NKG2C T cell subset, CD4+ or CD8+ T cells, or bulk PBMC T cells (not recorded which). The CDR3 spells CASSRQTGLRDEKLFF.